This T cell receptor (beta chain) comes out of a study of blood T cell repertoires in COVID-19. Clones were read by immunoSEQ multiplex PCR, and TCRdb kept only the in-frame ones, dropping some. The table has 250,000 or so clones, 86% seen once. V dropped 1 base and J dropped 2; count of bases not matched to a gene: 3. CDR3 size: 14 residues. CDR1 and CDR2 from the germline V gene are SGDLS and YYNGEE. Material for sequencing was peripheral blood. This chain uses TRBV9 with TRBJ2-7; 7 bases are a match to TRBD2. The sequence was obtained from a man aged 25-45 years with active or convalescent COVID-19. CDR3 region: CASSVSGGPYEQYF. The CDR3 DNA reads TGTGCCAGCAGCGTATCGGGGGGACCCTACGAGCAGTACTTC.